The present TCR beta chain was sequenced within a study of blood T cells in healthy people across ages. Primers used in a second PCR of about 7 to 11 cycles were a sample-barcoded 5' primer and a J-beta primer mix. Each CDR3 protein is one row after TCRdb ran MiXCR on the 5' RACE reads. This sample has around 1.5 million distinct CDR3 sequences, with 55% to 75% found just once. CDR1 and CDR2 from the germline V gene are MNHNS and SASEGT. The ends were cut back, 2 bases at V and 4 bases at J, with 13 bases in the middle. The CDR3 has 15 amino acids. The V gene is TRBV6-1, the J gene TRBJ2-3; weak D call: TRBD2 (6 bases). The sequencing sample was made of blood. The sequence derives from a man aged 18 to 30 in good health. The CDR3 sequence is CASSERVGEADTQYF. The CDR3 nucleotides are TGTGCCAGCAGTGAAAGGGTGGGGGAGGCAGATACGCAGTATTTT.